Sequencing of this TCR beta chain was carried out in a study of shared clonotypes between healthy human individuals. Study information: Those who served as donors were a couple of women and a few men between the ages of 18 and 49.

This clone came up once. Its specificity is unknown. Germline V gives CDR1 SGDLS, CDR2 YYNGEE. The CDR3 consists of 16 residues. V was clipped by 0 bases and J by 0 bases, with 10 bases between them. Every donor, a Caucasian adult, lived in Nashville, Tennessee. Into CD45RA+ naive and CD45RA-negative memory subsets, the CD4+ cells were split. Clones were read by immunoSEQ multiplex PCR, and TCRdb kept only the in-frame ones, dropping some. The sample consists of some 2.4 million clones, approximately 94% of them appearing once. The study, taken as a whole, reports: Sorted-subset samples were not fully sequenced, rarefaction indicated.

The receptor's source is a man between 18 and 29 years old in good health. Some clones in this sample may be carry-over from other donors' samples. The sequencing sample was made of naive CD4+ T cells from PBMCs. Specified subset: CD45RA+ positively selected. The V call is TRBV9, the J call TRBJ2-1; D remains unclear. The CDR3 loop is CASSVDPVSSYNEQFF. The CDR3, as DNA: TGTGCCAGCAGCGTAGACCCGGTGAGCTCCTACAATGAGCAGTTCTTC.